A single T cell receptor beta chain is shown here with its context. The entry originates in a study of T cells in localized non-small cell lung cancer. Germline V gives CDR1 GTSNPN, CDR2 SVGIG (reference sequence). After removal of 4 bases from V and 3 bases from J, the junction contained 12 bases not matched to a gene. CDR3 length equals 16 residues. Sequencing used immunoSEQ multiplex PCR; TCRdb keeps in-frame clones, though not all of them. The table has tens of thousands of clones, 87% seen once; the top ten hold around a sixth. Sequenced here: peripheral blood mononuclear cells, sampled before any cancer treatment. This clonotype was obtained from a man aged 40 to 69 with stage III lung adenocarcinoma. The V and J genes are TRBV30 and TRBJ1-2, with 9 bases lining up with TRBD1. The CDR3 coding sequence is TGTGCCTGGACTCGGAGCGGACAGGGGAGATACTATGGCTACACCTTC. Amino acid sequence: CAWTRSGQGRYYGYTF.